This entry lists 24 T cell receptor beta chains sequenced from one sample in a study of technical replicates of blood from several donors. Sequencing was performed with immunoSEQ multiplex PCR; in TCRdb, only in-frame clones are kept and a portion is missing. Of tens of thousands of clones listed, 96% are singletons. The sequenced material came from T cells isolated from PBMCs. These receptors were taken from a human donor in good health.

CDR3: CASSELSNTIYF. The CDR3 nucleotides read TGTGCCAGCAGTGAACTATCCAACACCATATATTTT. V gene TRBV25-1 combines with J gene TRBJ1-3; no clear D gene. Germline values: CDR1 MGHDK, CDR2 SYGVNS. Trimming pared 2 bases from V and 7 bases from J, leaving 6 bases between. The CDR3 spans 12 residues.

The chain carries TRBV25-1 and TRBJ2-1; weak D call: TRBD2 (6 bases). The germline V gene has CDR1 MGHDK and CDR2 SYGVNS. The CDR3 has 13 residues. Trimming cost V 6 bases and J 9 bases, with 15 bases left between them. The CDR3 protein is CASRVGSGGEQFF. DNA for the CDR3: TGTGCCAGCAGAGTAGGGTCCGGGGGTGAGCAGTTCTTC.

This chain connects TRBV6-5 to TRBJ1-3, with no clear D. Trimming shortened V by 5 bases and J by 2 bases, and 13 bases separated the two germline ends. The CDR3 is 15 residues long. CDR1 is MNHEY and CDR2 is SVGAGI in the germline V gene. For the CDR3, the DNA is TGTGCCAGCAGTACCGGGAGATACCCTGGAAACACCATATATTTT. This gives the protein CASSTGRYPGNTIYF.

The chain links TRBV2 to TRBJ2-7, with D possibly matching TRBD1 (6 bases). CDR3 size: 11 residues. The V gene lost 7 bases and the J gene lost 3 bases, with 7 bases spanning the gap. Germline V gives CDR1 SNHLY, CDR2 FYNNEI. The DNA of the CDR3 is TGTGCCAGCAAGACAGGCTACGAGCAGTACTTC. Protein: CASKTGYEQYF.

The rearrangement joins TRBV27 to TRBJ1-5; D is undetermined. CDR3 length equals 17 residues. From germline, CDR1 is MNHEY and CDR2 SMNVEV (reference sequence). The V end was cut by 3 bases, the J end by 6 bases, with 21 bases between. CDR3 DNA: TGTGCCAGCAGTTTTTTCGGGGTCGGAAAAGTGGTTCAGCCCCAGCATTTT. This translates into CASSFFGVGKVVQPQHF.

This clone has a single count. The gene calls are TRBV2 and TRBJ2-1; 10 bases are shared with TRBD1. The germline gives CDR1 SNHLY, CDR2 FYNNEI. Trimming cost V 8 bases and J 4 bases; bases outside gene matches: 11. This CDR3 comprises 16 residues. CDR3 DNA: TGTGCCAGCTCCCCATCCGGGACAGGGGCGTACAATGAGCAGTTCTTC. Protein: CASSPSGTGAYNEQFF.

The chain couples TRBV5-1 to TRBJ1-1, with TRBD1 matching over 9 bases. This CDR3 contains 15 residues. The ends lost 4 bases at V and 0 bases at J; junction bases unmatched: 4. Germline V gives CDR1 SGHRS, CDR2 YFSETQ. CDR3 DNA sequence: TGCGCCAGCAGCAAGACAGGGGGGATGAACACTGAAGCTTTCTTT. Protein sequence: CASSKTGGMNTEAFF.

This chain uses TRBV28 with TRBJ2-7; D remains unclear. Trimming stripped 3 bases from V and 0 bases from J, with 15 bases between. This CDR3 spans 16 amino acids. CDR1 and CDR2 (germline): MDHEN, SYDVKM. CDR3 amino acids: CASSFIRRLFSYEQYF. The CDR3 bases are TGTGCCAGCAGTTTTATACGGCGGCTCTTCTCCTACGAGCAGTACTTC.

The V and J genes are TRBV27 and TRBJ1-2; 10 bases fit TRBD1. CDR3 length: 13 amino acids. Germline CDR1 reads MNHEY; CDR2 reads SMNVEV (reference sequence). The V segment lost 5 bases and the J segment 4 bases; nucleotides outside the gene matches: 1. As DNA, the CDR3 is TGTGCCAGCAGTGGGGACAGGGGCTATGGCTACACCTTC. Its translation: CASSGDRGYGYTF.

The gene calls are TRBV5-4 and TRBJ1-2, with 7 bases matching TRBD1. The V segment lost 6 bases and the J segment 0 bases; nucleotides outside the gene matches: 5. The CDR3 contains 14 residues. Germline V CDR1 and CDR2: SGHNT, YYREEE (reference sequence). The CDR3 loop reads CASNTGQPNYGYTF. The CDR3 DNA is TGTGCCAGCAATACGGGACAGCCTAACTATGGCTACACCTTC.

The chain links TRBV6-6 to TRBJ2-1; no clear D gene. Trimming took off 4 bases at V and 5 bases at J, with 3 bases between the two ends. Germline CDR1 is MNHNY and CDR2 is SVGAGI (reference sequence). The CDR3 totals 11 residues. CDR3 sequence (DNA): TGTGCCAGCAGTTCCAACAATGAGCAGTTCTTC. It translates to CASSSNNEQFF.

The rearrangement links TRBV28 to TRBJ2-1; 9 positions agree with TRBD2. Per the germline V gene, CDR1 is MDHEN and CDR2 is SYDVKM. The ends lost 7 bases at V and 8 bases at J; junction bases unmatched: 15. The CDR3 is 16 residues long. Here the CDR3 reads CASTPPLAGGPDEQFF. DNA of the CDR3: TGTGCCAGCACTCCCCCACTGGCGGGAGGGCCCGATGAGCAGTTCTTC.

For this clone: Other DNA sequences from this sample encode an identical CDR3 as well. V gene TRBV6-5 combines with J gene TRBJ1-2; D is possibly TRBD1 (6 bases). The V and J ends lost 0 bases and 8 bases respectively, with 7 bases between them. The CDR3 is 12 residues long. Germline values: CDR1 MNHEY, CDR2 SVGAGI. The DNA for the CDR3 is TGTGCCAGCAGTTACTCCAGGGGAGGCTACACCTTC. This encodes CASSYSRGGYTF.

This clone was observed a single time. This sequence joins TRBV30 and TRBJ1-1; no clear D. Trimming removed 0 bases at V and 5 bases at J, with 10 bases between. In germline, CDR1 is GTSNPN, CDR2 SVGIG (reference sequence). This CDR3 is built from 13 residues. The CDR3 protein is CAWSVSGRTEAFF. CDR3 nucleotide sequence: TGTGCCTGGAGTGTATCGGGGAGAACTGAAGCTTTCTTT.

The V call is TRBV13, the J call TRBJ2-2; possible D gene TRBD2, 5 bases. V dropped 3 bases and J dropped 4 bases, with 12 bases sitting between them. Germline CDR1 PRHDT, CDR2 FYEKMQ (reference sequence). The CDR3 runs 15 residues. This CDR3 is CASSFGLARTGELFF. CDR3 bases: TGTGCCAGCAGCTTTGGTCTAGCACGCACCGGGGAGCTGTTTTTT. Filled out from reference TRBV13 and TRBJ2-2, the complete variable domain reads AAGVIQSPRHLIKEKRETATLKCYPIPRHDTVYWYQQGPGQDPQFLISFYEKMQSDKGSIPDRFSAQQFSDYHSELNMSSLELGDSALYFCASSFGLARTGELFFGEGSRLTVL.

The chain couples TRBV25-1 to TRBJ1-1, with D perhaps TRBD1 (5 bases). The germline gives CDR1 MGHDK, CDR2 SYGVNS. The CDR3 runs to 13 residues. V lost 6 bases, J lost 1 base, and 9 bases lay in between. The CDR3 DNA reads as TGTGCCAGCAGGATGGACAAGAACACTGAAGCTTTCTTT. It encodes CASRMDKNTEAFF.

The J gene is TRBJ2-2, the V gene TRBV7-3; D call uncertain. Germline assignment: CDR1 SGHTA and CDR2 FQGTGA. With 2 bases removed from V and 6 bases from J, the gap between germline ends came to 10 bases. The CDR3 is made up of 14 amino acids. The CDR3 region has the DNA TGTGCCAGCAGCTTAGATTTCAGCGCCGGGGAGCTGTTTTTT. Its translation: CASSLDFSAGELFF.

The chain combines TRBV27 with TRBJ1-2; TRBD1 agrees at 8 bases. CDR3 length equals 16 residues. Per germline, CDR1 MNHEY and CDR2 SMNVEV (reference sequence). With V trimmed by 0 bases and J by 7 bases, 10 bases remained unmatched. DNA of the CDR3: TGTGCCAGCAGTTTATCGGATAACGGACAGGGTGGTGGCTACACCTTC. Encoded protein: CASSLSDNGQGGGYTF.

This clone was found a few times. V is TRBV19 and J is TRBJ2-7, with D perhaps matching TRBD2 (5 bases). V lost 7 bases and J 0 bases, leaving 10 bases between the germline ends. Germline CDR1 is LNHDA and CDR2 is SQIVND (reference sequence). The CDR3 spans 13 residues. CDR3 DNA: TGTGCCAGTAAGACGGGAAACTCCTACGAGCAGTACTTC. Translated, it gives CASKTGNSYEQYF.

The genes are TRBV6-5 and TRBJ2-7; 8 nucleotides match TRBD2. CDR3 length: 15 residues. Germline V lookup: CDR1 MNHEY, CDR2 SVGAGI. With V trimmed by 4 bases and J by 0 bases, 5 bases remained unmatched. CDR3 coding DNA: TGTGCCAGCAGTTCACGGGAGGGCCTCTCCTACGAGCAGTACTTC. The encoded protein is CASSSREGLSYEQYF.

The CDR3 is CAIGSTGLTGELFF. DNA for the CDR3: TGTGCCATCGGATCAACAGGGTTGACCGGGGAGCTGTTTTTT. The chain has TRBV10-3 and TRBJ2-2; D is possibly TRBD1 (6 bases). This CDR3 has 14 residues. V lost 8 bases, J lost 5 bases, and 15 bases lay in between. CDR1 and CDR2 (germline): ENHRY, SYGVKD.

This clone was picked up a small number of times. The rearrangement links TRBV2 to TRBJ1-3; the match to TRBD1 covers 8 bases. There are 18 residues in the CDR3. Germline lookup yields CDR1 SNHLY and CDR2 FYNNEI. V was pared by 3 bases and J by 3 bases, with 13 bases of the junction left unmatched. Here the CDR3 DNA reads TGTGCCAGCAGTGACCTGACAGGGGAGTCTGGTGTTGGAAACACCATATATTTT. It encodes CASSDLTGESGVGNTIYF.

The CDR3 DNA reads TGTGCCAGCAGCCTTACACCCGCAACTAATGAAAAACTGTTTTTT. Protein: CASSLTPATNEKLFF. This chain connects TRBV4-2 to TRBJ1-4, with unresolved D. The CDR3 extends over 15 amino acids. V was trimmed by 4 bases and J by 0 bases, leaving 9 bases between them. In germline, CDR1 is LGHNA, CDR2 YNFKEQ.

The chain joins TRBV6-5 to TRBJ1-5; no clear D. V was pared by 4 bases and J by 7 bases, with 17 bases between. This CDR3 region has 15 residues. CDR1 is MNHEY and CDR2 is SVGAGI in the germline V gene. Here the CDR3 reads CASSFRSGEDQPQHF. CDR3 nucleotides: TGTGCCAGCAGTTTTCGGTCCGGGGAGGACCAGCCCCAGCATTTT.